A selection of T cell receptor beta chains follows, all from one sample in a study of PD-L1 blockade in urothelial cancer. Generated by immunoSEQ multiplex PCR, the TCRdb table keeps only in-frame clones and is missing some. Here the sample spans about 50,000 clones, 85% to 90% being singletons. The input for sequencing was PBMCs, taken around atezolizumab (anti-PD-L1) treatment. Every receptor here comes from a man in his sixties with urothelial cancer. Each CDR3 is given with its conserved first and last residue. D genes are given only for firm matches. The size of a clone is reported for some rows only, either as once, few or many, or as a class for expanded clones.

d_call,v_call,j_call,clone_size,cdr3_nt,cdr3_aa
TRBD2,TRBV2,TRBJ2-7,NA,TGTGCCAGCACCAACCGGGGGGGCTACGAGCAGTACTTC,CASTNRGGYEQYF
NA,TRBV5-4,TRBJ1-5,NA,TGTGCCAGCAGCGGGGGGAATAATCAGCCCCAGCATTTT,CASSGGNNQPQHF
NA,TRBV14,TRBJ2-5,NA,TGTGCCAGCAGCCCCTGGTCGGGGGTGGAAGAGACCCAGTACTTC,CASSPWSGVEETQYF
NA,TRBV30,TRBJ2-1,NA,TGTGCCTTATCGGGGGATAGCTACAATGAGCAGTTCTTC,CALSGDSYNEQFF
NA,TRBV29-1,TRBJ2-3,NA,TGCAGCGTTGGGGGCGTTCAGGGGACCCGAATCGGTCGGGTTGCAGATACGCAGTATTTT,CSVGGVQGTRIGRVADTQYF
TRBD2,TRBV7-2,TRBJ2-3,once,TGTGCCAGCAGCTCCAGAGTAGCGGGAGCTACAGATACGCAGTATTTT,CASSSRVAGATDTQYF
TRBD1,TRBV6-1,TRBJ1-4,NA,TGTGCCAGCAGTGAAAGACAGGGGCCGAGGAAACTGTTTTTT,CASSERQGPRKLFF
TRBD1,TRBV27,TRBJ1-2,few,TGTGCCAGCAGTCCAGGACAGGGGGCGAGAGGAAGAGGCTACACCTTC,CASSPGQGARGRGYTF
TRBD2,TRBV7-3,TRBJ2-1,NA,TGTGCCAGCAGCGATTTAGGTCGGGCGGGGGCCTACAATGAGCAGTTCTTC,CASSDLGRAGAYNEQFF
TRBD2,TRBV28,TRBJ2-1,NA,TGTGCCAGCAGTTCGAGGACTAGCGGACCAAATGAGCAGTTCTTC,CASSSRTSGPNEQFF
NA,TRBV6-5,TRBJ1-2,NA,TGTGCCAGCACTCCCAGGTCCAGTAACTATGGCTACACCTTC,CASTPRSSNYGYTF
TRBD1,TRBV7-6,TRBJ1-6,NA,TGTGCCAGCAGCTTAGATCCAGGGGGAAATTCACCCCTCCACTTT,CASSLDPGGNSPLHF
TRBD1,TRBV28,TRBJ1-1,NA,TGTGCCAGCAGTTTAGGGACCGCCGGGACAGTGACTGAAGCTTTCTTT,CASSLGTAGTVTEAFF
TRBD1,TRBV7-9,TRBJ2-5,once,TGTGCCAGCAGTTCACGACAGGGGAGGGAGACCCAGTACTTC,CASSSRQGRETQYF
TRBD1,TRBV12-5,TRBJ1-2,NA,TGTGCTAGTGGCAAGGACAGGCATTATGGCTACACCTTC,CASGKDRHYGYTF
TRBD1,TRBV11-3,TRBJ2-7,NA,TGTGCCAGCAGCTCGGGACAGGGAAACTACGAGCAGTACTTC,CASSSGQGNYEQYF
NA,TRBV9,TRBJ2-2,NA,TGTGCCAGCAGCGTCTCCCTAAACACCGGGGAGCTGTTTTTT,CASSVSLNTGELFF
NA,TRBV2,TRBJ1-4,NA,TGTGCCAGCAGTTTTCGGGCCGGAGGAGAAAAACTGTTTTTT,CASSFRAGGEKLFF
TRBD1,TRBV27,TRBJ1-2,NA,TGTGCCAGCAGTTCTGTGGGGACAGGCGAGGATCGGGGTGGCTACACCTTC,CASSSVGTGEDRGGYTF
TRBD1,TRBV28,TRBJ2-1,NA,TGTGCCAGCAGTTTCCGTCCGGGACAGGGGGCCGAGCAGTTCTTC,CASSFRPGQGAEQFF
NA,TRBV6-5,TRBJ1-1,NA,TGTGCCAGCAGTTTCTATCAAGTAGTAAGCACTGAAGCTTTCTTT,CASSFYQVVSTEAFF
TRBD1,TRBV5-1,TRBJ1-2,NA,TGCGCCAGCAGCTTGGGAGGGACAGCCTCTTATGGCTACACCTTC,CASSLGGTASYGYTF
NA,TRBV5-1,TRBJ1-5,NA,TGCGCCAGCAGCTTGGGAGGGAGGGATCAGCCCCAGCATTTT,CASSLGGRDQPQHF
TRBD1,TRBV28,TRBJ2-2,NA,TGTGCCAGCAGTTTAGTTTGGACAGGGGAACTAAACAAAGGAAACACCGGGGAGCTGTTTTTT,CASSLVWTGELNKGNTGELFF
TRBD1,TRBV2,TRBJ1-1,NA,TGTGCCAGCAAGCAGGGGGACCTTTTTAACACTGAAGCTTTCTTT,CASKQGDLFNTEAFF
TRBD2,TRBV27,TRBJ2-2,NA,TGTGCCAGCAGTTCCGGGGGAGGGGCCAGTTCCACCGGGGAGCTGTTTTTT,CASSSGGGASSTGELFF
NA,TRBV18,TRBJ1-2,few,TGTGCCAGCTCACCACAGGGGGAAAGAGGCTACACCTTC,CASSPQGERGYTF
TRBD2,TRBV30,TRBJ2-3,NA,TGTGCCTTATCCGCCAGCGGGGCCGGGGATACGCAGTATTTT,CALSASGAGDTQYF
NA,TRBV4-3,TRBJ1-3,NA,TGCGCCAGCAGCCAAGAGTTCACAGGGTGGAGCTCTGGAAACACCATATATTTT,CASSQEFTGWSSGNTIYF
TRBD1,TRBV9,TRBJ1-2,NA,TGTGCCAGCAGCCCCGGTAGGCAGACAGGGTACTATGGCTACACCTTC,CASSPGRQTGYYGYTF
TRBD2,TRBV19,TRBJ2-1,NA,TGTGCCAGTAGTGCTGGACTAGCGGGAGCTAGGAATGAGCAGTTCTTC,CASSAGLAGARNEQFF
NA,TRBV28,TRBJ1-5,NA,TGTGCCAGCAGTTTAGGAACAGGAGCTACACGCAATCAGCCCCAGCATTTT,CASSLGTGATRNQPQHF
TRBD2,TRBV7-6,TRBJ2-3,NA,TGTGCCAGCTCCGTCCGGACTAGCGGGAACACAGATACGCAGTATTTT,CASSVRTSGNTDTQYF
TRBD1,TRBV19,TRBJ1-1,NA,TGTGCCAGTAGTATTATAACTTTCAACGTACCCTCGGGACAGGGGAACACTGAAGCTTTCTTT,CASSIITFNVPSGQGNTEAFF
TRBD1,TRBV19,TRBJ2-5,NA,TGTGCCAGTAGTGCCCAGACAGGGGGCAAAGAGACCCAGTACTTC,CASSAQTGGKETQYF
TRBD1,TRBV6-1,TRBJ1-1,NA,TGTGCCAGCACCCGGGTAGGGGGCGCGGGAACTGAAGCTTTCTTT,CASTRVGGAGTEAFF
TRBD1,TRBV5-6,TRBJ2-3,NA,TGTGCCAGCAGCACCTGGGACAGACCCACCCATACGCAGTATTTT,CASSTWDRPTHTQYF
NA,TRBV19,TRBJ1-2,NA,TGTGCCAGTAGTATAGCGGGGGTCAGCTATGGCTACACCTTC,CASSIAGVSYGYTF
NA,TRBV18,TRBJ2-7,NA,TGTGCCAGCTCACCACGGGAGGTGTCCTACGAGCAGTACTTC,CASSPREVSYEQYF
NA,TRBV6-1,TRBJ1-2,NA,TGTGCCAGCAGTGTGCGGGCTAACTATGGTTACACCTTC,CASSVRANYGYTF